This TCR beta chain is drawn from a study of blood T cell repertoires in COVID-19. The CDR3 has 14 residues. The V gene end was trimmed by 5 bases and the J gene end by 3 bases; junction bases not matched to a gene: 4. CDR1 is MNHEY, CDR2 SVGEGT, per germline. Sequencing used immunoSEQ multiplex PCR; TCRdb keeps in-frame clones, though not all of them. The repertoire has roughly 300,000 clones, over 80% of them found once; the top ten carry about 1.6%. This TCR came from a woman between 40 and 50 years old who had recovered from COVID-19. The sample consisted of peripheral blood. The rearrangement uses TRBV6-2 or TRBV6-3 and TRBJ1-1, with 9 bases fitting TRBD1. The CDR3 region has the DNA TGTGCCAGCAGTATGACAGGGGGTCACACTGAAGCTTTCTTT. Translation: CASSMTGGHTEAFF.